The 15 T cell receptor beta chains in this list originate from one sample, sequenced in a study of T cells after somatic rescue of genetic block. Sequenced by immunoSEQ multiplex PCR; TCRdb stores in-frame clones only, minus some. The sample shows about 88,000 clones, approximately 90% of them seen only once. The material sequenced was peripheral blood mononuclear cells (PBMCs). These receptors were taken from a woman aged 18-29 years.

The rearrangement links TRBV7-9 to TRBJ2-3, with D unclear. Trimming shortened V by 3 bases and J by 2 bases, and 12 bases separated the two germline ends. The germline gives CDR1 SEHNR, CDR2 FQNEAQ (reference sequence). CDR3 length: 15 residues. CDR3 sequence (DNA): TGTGCCAGCAGCTTTCCCCCCCCCAACACAGATACGCAGTATTTT. Amino acid sequence: CASSFPPPNTDTQYF. The full variable domain, completed using reference TRBV7-9 and TRBJ2-3, is DTGVSQNPRHKITKRGQNVTFRCDPISEHNRLYWYRQTLGQGPEFLTYFQNEAQLEKSRLLSDRFSAERPKGSFSTLEIQRTEQGDSAMYLCASSFPPPNTDTQYFGPGTRLTVL.

The rearrangement joins TRBV27 to TRBJ1-1; tentatively, D is TRBD1 (5 bases). V gave up 2 bases and J gave up 1 base, with 17 bases separating them. Germline V gene sequence: CDR1 MNHEY, CDR2 SMNVEV (reference sequence). The CDR3 runs 17 residues. Here the CDR3 reads CASSLRRGVGTNTEAFF. The CDR3 DNA follows: TGTGCCAGCAGTTTACGACGGGGGGTAGGGACGAACACTGAAGCTTTCTTT.

The CDR3 DNA sequence: TGCAGCGTCCGAGCGGCACTCGACAATGAGCAGTTCTTC. Translating it yields CSVRAALDNEQFF. This chain joins TRBV29-1 and TRBJ2-1; tentatively, D is TRBD2 (5 bases). Germline CDR1 is SQVTM and CDR2 is ANQGSEA. The CDR3 loop spans 13 amino acids. The V end was cut by 6 bases, the J end by 5 bases, with 14 bases between.

The chain recombines TRBV7-9 with TRBJ2-5; D unclear. The V gene's germline CDR1 is SEHNR and CDR2 FQNEAQ (reference sequence). This CDR3 region has 12 residues. The V end lost 5 bases, the J end lost 5 bases, and 9 bases lay between the germline ends. CDR3 protein: CASSPQVETQYF. The CDR3 region has the DNA TGTGCCAGCAGCCCCCAGGTGGAGACCCAGTACTTC.

The chain combines TRBV10-3 with TRBJ2-5; a possible D gene is TRBD1 (6 bases). CDR3 size: 14 residues. V was shortened by 5 bases and J by 4 bases, with 14 bases between the two germline ends. Germline CDR1 and CDR2: ENHRY and SYGVKD. The DNA of the CDR3 is TGTGCCATCAGTAACAGGGCTGGGGGAGAGACCCAGTACTTC. It is translated as CAISNRAGGETQYF.

The chain carries TRBV4-3 and TRBJ1-5; no clear D. In germline, CDR1 is LGHNA, CDR2 YSLEER. V was clipped by 0 bases and J by 7 bases, with 7 bases between them. The CDR3 is 13 residues long. The chain's CDR3 is CASSQDAGQPQHF. CDR3 sequence (DNA): TGCGCCAGCAGCCAAGATGCGGGGCAGCCCCAGCATTTT.

This chain joins TRBV19 and TRBJ1-1, with a tentative D call TRBD1 (5 bases). Per germline, CDR1 LNHDA and CDR2 SQIVND (reference sequence). CDR3 length: 11 amino acids. Trimming removed 3 bases from V and 10 bases from J, with 9 bases in between. This CDR3 is CASSMQGPAFF. CDR3 DNA sequence: TGTGCCAGTAGTATGCAGGGTCCAGCTTTCTTT.

The chain carries TRBV5-1 and TRBJ2-1; 10 bases are shared with TRBD2. V shed 0 bases, J shed 15 bases, and the junction held 15 bases outside the gene matches. CDR1 is SGHRS, CDR2 YFSETQ, per germline. This CDR3 is 16 amino acids long. Written as DNA, the CDR3 is TGCGCCAGCAGCTTGGCCGTGGGACTAGCGACGAACGGGCGGTTCTTC. Its translation: CASSLAVGLATNGRFF.

V is TRBV9 and J is TRBJ2-2, with 9 bases identical to TRBD2. Germline trimming cut 0 bases from V and 7 bases from J; bases unmatched to any gene: 7. Germline-derived CDR1 and CDR2 are SGDLS and YYNGEE. This CDR3 has 16 amino acids. This chain's CDR3 is CASSVVSASGVGELFF. The CDR3 nucleotides read TGTGCCAGCAGCGTAGTGTCTGCTAGCGGGGTCGGGGAGCTGTTTTTT.

The chain couples TRBV5-4 to TRBJ1-1; TRBD1 agrees at 7 bases. Germline V CDR1 and CDR2: SGHNT, YYREEE (reference sequence). The CDR3 length is 14 residues. V was clipped by 4 bases and J by 1 base; unmatched bases: 4. The CDR3 region has the DNA TGTGCCAGCAGCCAGACAGGGCAGAACACTGAAGCTTTCTTT. Its protein product is CASSQTGQNTEAFF.

The chain has TRBV5-1 and TRBJ2-1; 12 bases are a match to TRBD2. V lost 4 bases and J lost 4; bases outside the gene matches: 3. Germline-derived CDR1 and CDR2 are SGHRS and YFSETQ. This CDR3 spans 15 amino acids. The CDR3 region is CASSPGTSGYNEQFF. CDR3 bases: TGCGCCAGCAGCCCGGGGACTAGCGGGTACAATGAGCAGTTCTTC.

The rearrangement links TRBV7-2 to TRBJ2-7, with D perhaps TRBD2 (6 bases). Trimming pared 1 base from V and 6 bases from J, leaving 10 bases between. The CDR3 length is 13 residues. Per the germline V gene, CDR1 is SGHTA and CDR2 is FQGNSA. The CDR3 loop is CASSLVRLGEQYF. In nucleotides, the CDR3 is TGTGCCAGCAGCTTAGTCCGACTAGGCGAGCAGTACTTC. Drawing the rest from reference TRBV7-2 and TRBJ2-7, the complete variable domain is GAGVSQSPSNKVTEKGKDVELRCDPISGHTALYWYRQSLGQGLEFLIYFQGNSAPDKSGLPSDRFSAERTGGSVSTLTIQRTQQEDSAVYLCASSLVRLGEQYFGPGTRLTVT.

CDR3 protein: CASSLGGHAQVGTQYF. CDR3 nucleotides: TGCGCCAGCAGCTTGGGGGGACACGCACAAGTAGGGACCCAGTACTTC. The chain is built from TRBV5-1 and TRBJ2-5; D is possibly TRBD1 (6 bases). The V end was cut by 0 bases, the J end by 7 bases, with 19 bases between. This CDR3 is built from 16 residues. Germline lookup yields CDR1 SGHRS and CDR2 YFSETQ. Using reference TRBV5-1 and TRBJ2-5 for the parts outside the CDR3, the full variable domain is KAGVTQTPRYLIKTRGQQVTLSCSPISGHRSVSWYQQTPGQGLQFLFEYFSETQRNKGNFPGRFSGRQFSNSRSEMNVSTLELGDSALYLCASSLGGHAQVGTQYFGPGTRLLVL.

This chain connects TRBV6-1 to TRBJ1-5, with D possibly TRBD1 on 6 matching bases. V was trimmed by 1 base and J by 6 bases, leaving 13 bases between them. The CDR3 has 15 amino acids. Germline CDR1 and CDR2: MNHNS and SASEGT. The DNA of the CDR3 is TGTGCCAGCAGTGAAGAATTTTCGGGGGCTCAGCCCCAGCATTTT. Its protein is CASSEEFSGAQPQHF.

The V call is TRBV19, the J call TRBJ1-1; TRBD1 agrees at 8 bases. Per the germline V gene, CDR1 is LNHDA and CDR2 is SQIVND (reference sequence). The CDR3 runs 15 residues. Trimming removed 6 bases from V and 4 bases from J; junction bases left unmatched: 10. CDR3 in amino acids: CASRPGGNWGTEAFF. The CDR3, as DNA: TGTGCCAGTAGGCCAGGGGGCAACTGGGGCACTGAAGCTTTCTTT. Filled out from reference TRBV19 and TRBJ1-1, the complete variable domain reads DGGITQSPKYLFRKEGQNVTLSCEQNLNHDAMYWYRQDPGQGLRLIYYSQIVNDFQKGDIAEGYSVSREKKESFPLTVTSAQKNPTAFYLCASRPGGNWGTEAFFGQGTRLTVV.